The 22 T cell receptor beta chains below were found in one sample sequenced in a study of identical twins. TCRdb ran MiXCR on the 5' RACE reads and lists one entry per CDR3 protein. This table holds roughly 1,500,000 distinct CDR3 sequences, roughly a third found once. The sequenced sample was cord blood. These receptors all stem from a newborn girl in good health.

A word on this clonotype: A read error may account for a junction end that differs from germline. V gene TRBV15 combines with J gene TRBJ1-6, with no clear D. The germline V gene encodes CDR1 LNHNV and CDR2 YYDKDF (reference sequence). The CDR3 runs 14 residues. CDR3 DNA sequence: TGTGCCACCAGCAGAGATTCCTATAATTCACCCTTCCACTTT. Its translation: CATSRDSYNSPFHF. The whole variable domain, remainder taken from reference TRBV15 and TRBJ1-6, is DAMVIQNPRYQVTQFGKPVTLSCSQTLNHNVMYWYQQKSSQAPKLLFHYYDKDFNNEADTPDNFQSRRPNTSFCFLDIRSPGLGDTAMYLCATSRDSYNSPFHFGNGTRLTVT.

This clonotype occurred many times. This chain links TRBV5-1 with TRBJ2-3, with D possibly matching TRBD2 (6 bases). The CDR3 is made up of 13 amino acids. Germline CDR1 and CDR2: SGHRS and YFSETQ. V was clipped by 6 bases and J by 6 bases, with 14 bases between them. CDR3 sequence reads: CASTLGGGDTQYF. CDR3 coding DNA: TGCGCCAGCACACTAGGCGGAGGGGATACGCAGTATTTT.

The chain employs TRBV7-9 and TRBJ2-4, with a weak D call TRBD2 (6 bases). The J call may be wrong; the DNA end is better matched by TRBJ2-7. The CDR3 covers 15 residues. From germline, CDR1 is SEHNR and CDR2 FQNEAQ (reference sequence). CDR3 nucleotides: TGTGCCAGCAGCTTAATGGGGGGTATTCGTTCCGAGCAGTACTTC. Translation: CASSLMGGIRSEQYF.

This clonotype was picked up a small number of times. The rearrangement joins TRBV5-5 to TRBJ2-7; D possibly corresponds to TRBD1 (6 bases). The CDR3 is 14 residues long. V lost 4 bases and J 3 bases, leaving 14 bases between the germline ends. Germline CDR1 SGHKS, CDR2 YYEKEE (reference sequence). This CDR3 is CASSPRGQFYEQYF. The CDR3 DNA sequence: TGTGCCAGCAGCCCCCGCGGACAGTTCTACGAGCAGTACTTC.

The CDR3 bases are TGTGCCAGCAGTGTACAGGTTTATCCTGAAGCTTTCTTT. This gives the protein CASSVQVYPEAFF. The chain recombines TRBV12-3 or TRBV12-4 with TRBJ1-1; maybe TRBD1 (5 bases). The CDR3 extends over 13 amino acids. Trimming stripped 5 bases from V and 6 bases from J, with 13 bases between.

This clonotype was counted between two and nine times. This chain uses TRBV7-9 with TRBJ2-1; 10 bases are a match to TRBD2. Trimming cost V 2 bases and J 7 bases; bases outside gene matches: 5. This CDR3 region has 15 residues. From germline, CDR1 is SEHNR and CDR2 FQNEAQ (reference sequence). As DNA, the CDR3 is TGTGCCAGCAGCTTACACAGCGGGGGGGCAAATGAGCAGTTCTTC. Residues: CASSLHSGGANEQFF. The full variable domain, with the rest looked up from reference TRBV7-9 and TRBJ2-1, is DTGVSQNPRHKITKRGQNVTFRCDPISEHNRLYWYRQTLGQGPEFLTYFQNEAQLEKSRLLSDRFSAERPKGSFSTLEIQRTEQGDSAMYLCASSLHSGGANEQFFGPGTRLTVL.

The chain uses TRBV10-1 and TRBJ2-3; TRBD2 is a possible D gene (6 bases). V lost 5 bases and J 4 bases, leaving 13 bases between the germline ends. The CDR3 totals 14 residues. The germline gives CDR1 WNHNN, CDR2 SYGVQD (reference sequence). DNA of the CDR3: TGCGCCAGCAGTACCGGACTACTCCCAGATACGCAGTATTTT. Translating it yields CASSTGLLPDTQYF.

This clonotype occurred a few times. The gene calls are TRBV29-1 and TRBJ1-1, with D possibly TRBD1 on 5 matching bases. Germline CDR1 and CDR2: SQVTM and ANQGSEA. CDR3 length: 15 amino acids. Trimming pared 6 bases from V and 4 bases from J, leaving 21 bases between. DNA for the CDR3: TGCAGCGTGCGTGAGGCAGAGGGGCGAGGCACTGAAGCTTTCTTT. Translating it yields CSVREAEGRGTEAFF. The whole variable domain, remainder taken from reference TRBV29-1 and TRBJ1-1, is SAVISQKPSRDICQRGTSLTIQCQVDSQVTMMFWYRQQPGQSLTLIATANQGSEATYESGFVIDKFPISRPNLTFSTLTVSNMSPEDSSIYLCSVREAEGRGTEAFFGQGTRLTVV.

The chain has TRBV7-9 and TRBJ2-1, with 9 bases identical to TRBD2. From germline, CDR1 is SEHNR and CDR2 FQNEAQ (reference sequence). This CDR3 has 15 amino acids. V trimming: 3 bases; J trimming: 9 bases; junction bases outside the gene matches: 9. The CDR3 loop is CASSFGASGVGEQFF. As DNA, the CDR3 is TGTGCCAGCAGCTTCGGTGCTAGCGGGGTTGGTGAGCAGTTCTTC.

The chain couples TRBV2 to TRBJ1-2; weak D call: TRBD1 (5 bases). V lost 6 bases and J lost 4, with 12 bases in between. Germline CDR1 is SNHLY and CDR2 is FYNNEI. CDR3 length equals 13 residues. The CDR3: CASSRGRLYGYTF. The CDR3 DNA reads TGTGCCAGCAGCCGGGGACGGCTCTATGGCTACACCTTC. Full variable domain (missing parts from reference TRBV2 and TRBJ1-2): EPEVTQTPSHQVTQMGQEVILRCVPISNHLYFYWYRQILGQKVEFLVSFYNNEISEKSEIFDDQFSVERPDGSNFTLKIRSTKLEDSAMYFCASSRGRLYGYTFGSGTRLTVV.

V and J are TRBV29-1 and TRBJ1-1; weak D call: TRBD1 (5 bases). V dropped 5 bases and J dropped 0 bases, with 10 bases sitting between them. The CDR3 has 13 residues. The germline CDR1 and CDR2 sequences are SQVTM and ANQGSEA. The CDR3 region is CSVLGDLNTEAFF. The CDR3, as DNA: TGCAGCGTTTTGGGGGATCTGAACACTGAAGCTTTCTTT. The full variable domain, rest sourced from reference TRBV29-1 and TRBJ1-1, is SAVISQKPSRDICQRGTSLTIQCQVDSQVTMMFWYRQQPGQSLTLIATANQGSEATYESGFVIDKFPISRPNLTFSTLTVSNMSPEDSSIYLCSVLGDLNTEAFFGQGTRLTVV.

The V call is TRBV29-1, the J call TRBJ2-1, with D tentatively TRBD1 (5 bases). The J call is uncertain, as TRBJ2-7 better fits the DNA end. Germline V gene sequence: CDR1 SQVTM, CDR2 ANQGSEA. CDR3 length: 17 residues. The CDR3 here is CSVVATGDYYSYNEQYF. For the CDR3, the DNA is TGCAGCGTTGTAGCAACAGGAGATTACTACTCCTACAATGAGCAGTACTTC.

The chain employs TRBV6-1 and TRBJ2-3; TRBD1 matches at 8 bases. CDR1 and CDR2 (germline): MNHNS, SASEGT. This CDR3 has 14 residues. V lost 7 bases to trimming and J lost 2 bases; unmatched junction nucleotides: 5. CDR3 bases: TGTGCCAGCATCCGGACAGGGCCCACAGATACGCAGTATTTT. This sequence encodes CASIRTGPTDTQYF.

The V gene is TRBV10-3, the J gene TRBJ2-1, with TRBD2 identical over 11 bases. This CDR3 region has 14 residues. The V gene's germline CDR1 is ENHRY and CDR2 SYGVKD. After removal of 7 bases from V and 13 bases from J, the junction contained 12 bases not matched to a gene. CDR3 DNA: TGTGCCATCAAGGCTAGCGGGGGGCAAGAGACCCAGTTCTTC. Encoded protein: CAIKASGGQETQFF.

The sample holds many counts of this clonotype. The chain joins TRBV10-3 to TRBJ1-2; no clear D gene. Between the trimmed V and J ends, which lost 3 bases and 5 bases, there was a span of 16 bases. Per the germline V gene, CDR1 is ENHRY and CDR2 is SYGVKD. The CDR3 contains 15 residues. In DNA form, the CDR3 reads TGTGCCATCAGTGATCTGGCAGGCGGGCCGTATGGCTACACCTTC. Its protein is CAISDLAGGPYGYTF.

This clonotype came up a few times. The CDR3 sequence: CASSQDLTSRETQYF. The CDR3 DNA sequence: TGTGCCAGCAGCCAAGATCTTACCAGTAGGGAGACCCAGTACTTC. The J gene is TRBJ2-5, the V gene TRBV3-1; D gene unclear. Trimming left V 0 bases short and J 5 bases short, with 13 bases between. Germline CDR1 reads LGHDT; CDR2 reads YNNKEL (reference sequence). The CDR3 extends over 15 amino acids.

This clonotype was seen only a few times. The CDR3 region has the DNA TGTGCCAGCAGCTTCGCGGGGGGAATGTACGAGCAGTACTTC. As protein: CASSFAGGMYEQYF. The rearrangement uses TRBV5-6 and TRBJ2-5, with 8 positions matching TRBD2. The assigned J gene may be wrong: the sequence end matches TRBJ2-7 better. The germline gives CDR1 SGHDT, CDR2 YYEEEE. The CDR3 runs 14 residues.

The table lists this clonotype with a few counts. CDR3 amino acids: CASSSTGRGYSNQPQHF. The CDR3 DNA reads as TGTGCCAGCAGCTCCACAGGGAGGGGGTATAGCAATCAGCCCCAGCATTTT. V is TRBV7-9 and J is TRBJ1-5; D may be TRBD1 (6 bases). V gave up 4 bases and J gave up 0 bases, with 16 bases separating them. CDR3 length equals 17 residues. In germline, CDR1 is SEHNR, CDR2 FQNEAQ (reference sequence).

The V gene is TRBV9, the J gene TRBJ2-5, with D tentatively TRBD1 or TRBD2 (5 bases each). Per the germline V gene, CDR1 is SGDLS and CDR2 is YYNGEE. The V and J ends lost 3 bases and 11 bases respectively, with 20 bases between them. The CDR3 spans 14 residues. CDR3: CASSDRDPLNEQYF. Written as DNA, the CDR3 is TGTGCCAGCAGCGACCGGGACCCCTTGAATGAGCAGTACTTC.

The CDR3: CATSDSWGKRNEQFF. Written as DNA, the CDR3 is TGTGCCACCAGTGATTCTTGGGGGAAGAGGAATGAGCAGTTCTTC. The genes are TRBV24-1 and TRBJ2-1, with D perhaps being TRBD1 or TRBD2 (5 bases each). V was clipped by 2 bases and J by 7 bases, with 14 bases between them. CDR1 KGHDR and CDR2 SFDVKD come from the germline V gene. The CDR3 covers 15 residues.

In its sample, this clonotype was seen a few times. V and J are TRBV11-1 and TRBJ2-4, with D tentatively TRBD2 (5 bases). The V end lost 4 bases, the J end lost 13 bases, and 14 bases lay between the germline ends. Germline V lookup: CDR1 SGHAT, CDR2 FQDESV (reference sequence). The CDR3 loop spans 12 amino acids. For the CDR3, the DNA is TGTGCCAGCAGCTCGCTAGACTACTCCCAGTACTTC. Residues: CASSSLDYSQYF.

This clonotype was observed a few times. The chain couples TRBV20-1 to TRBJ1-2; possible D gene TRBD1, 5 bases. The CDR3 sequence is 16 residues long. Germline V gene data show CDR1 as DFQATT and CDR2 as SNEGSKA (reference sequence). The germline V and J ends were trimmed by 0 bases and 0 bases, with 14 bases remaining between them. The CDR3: CSARDPGAASNYGYTF. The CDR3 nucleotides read TGCAGTGCTAGAGACCCCGGGGCCGCCTCTAACTATGGCTACACCTTC.